These 4 T cell receptor beta chains originate from one sample sequenced in a study of T-cell memory formation after mild COVID-19. TCRdb recomputed calls from the 5' RACE reads with MiXCR, one row per CDR3 protein. The table has 250,000 to 300,000 distinct CDR3 sequences, 15% to 20% seen once. Sequenced material: PBMCs or a T cell subset sorted from them (not recorded which). All receptors derive from a man between 18 and 35 years old who had mild COVID-19 (a few samples of this study predate the infection). Cell type and time point are not known.

V and J are TRBV7-6 and TRBJ2-3; no reliable D call. Germline values: CDR1 SGHVS, CDR2 FNYEAQ. CDR3 size: 15 residues. Between the trimmed V and J ends, which lost 1 base and 4 bases, there was a span of 12 bases. Here the CDR3 reads CASSLVVSWADTQYF. In DNA form, the CDR3 reads TGTGCCAGCAGCTTAGTCGTGAGCTGGGCAGATACGCAGTATTTT.

The chain couples TRBV6-5 to TRBJ2-7; D possibly matches TRBD1 or TRBD2 (5 bases each). Per germline, CDR1 MNHEY and CDR2 SVGAGI. The CDR3 has 14 amino acids. V was cut by 6 bases and J by 0 bases, with 12 bases left in between. The CDR3 loop reads CASSKGRSSYEQYF. Written as DNA, the CDR3 is TGTGCCAGCAGCAAGGGACGCAGCTCCTACGAGCAGTACTTC.

Note on this clonotype: A single base separates this from a much larger clone, so it may be a read error. This sequence joins TRBV7-9 and TRBJ2-2, with no clear D. CDR3 size: 13 residues. Trimming left V 5 bases short and J 2 bases short, with 6 bases between. Germline CDR1 reads SEHNR; CDR2 reads FQNEAQ (reference sequence). The CDR3 sequence is CASSPDNTGELFF. The CDR3 nucleotides read TGTGCCAGCAGCCCGGACAACACCGGGGAGCTGTTTTTT.

This clonotype was observed a handful of times. The V gene is TRBV29-1, the J gene TRBJ2-2, with D perhaps matching TRBD2 (6 bases). The CDR3 has 15 amino acids. Trimming pared 3 bases from V and 4 bases from J, leaving 15 bases between. Germline V gene data show CDR1 as SQVTM and CDR2 as ANQGSEA. CDR3 sequence (DNA): TGCAGCGTTGATGGGGCTCGGGGGAGCACCGGGGAGCTGTTTTTT. Translation: CSVDGARGSTGELFF.